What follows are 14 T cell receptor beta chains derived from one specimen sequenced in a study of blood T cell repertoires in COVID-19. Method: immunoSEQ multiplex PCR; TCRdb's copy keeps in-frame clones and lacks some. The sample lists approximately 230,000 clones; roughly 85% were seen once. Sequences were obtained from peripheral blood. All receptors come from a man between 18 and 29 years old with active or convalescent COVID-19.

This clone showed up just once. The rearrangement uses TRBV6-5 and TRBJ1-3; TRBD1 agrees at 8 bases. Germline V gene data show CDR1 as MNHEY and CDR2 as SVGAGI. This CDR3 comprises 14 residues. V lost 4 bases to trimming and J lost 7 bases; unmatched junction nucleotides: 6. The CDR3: CASSSRQGLNTIYF. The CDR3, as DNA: TGTGCCAGCAGTTCCAGACAGGGGCTGAACACCATATATTTT.

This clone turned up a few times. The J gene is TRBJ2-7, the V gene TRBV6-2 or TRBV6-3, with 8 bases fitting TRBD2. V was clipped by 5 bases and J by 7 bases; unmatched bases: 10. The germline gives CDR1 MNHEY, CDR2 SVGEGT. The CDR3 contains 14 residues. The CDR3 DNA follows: TGTGCCAGCAGTCCCGGGAGGGCCGCGGGGGAGCAGTACTTC. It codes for CASSPGRAAGEQYF.

The CDR3 DNA sequence: TGTGCCAGCAGCCCCCGGGACAAGAGTAATTCACCCCTCCACTTT. This gives the protein CASSPRDKSNSPLHF. V usage is TRBV27 and J usage is TRBJ1-6; tentatively, D is TRBD1 (6 bases). There are 15 residues in the CDR3. V dropped 6 bases and J dropped 6 bases, with 15 bases sitting between them. CDR1 and CDR2 from the germline V gene are MNHEY and SMNVEV (reference sequence).

The CDR3: CASSKGDRGCSGELFF. CDR3 nucleotide sequence: TGTGCCAGCAGCAAAGGAGACAGGGGCTGTTCCGGGGAGCTGTTTTTT. The V and J genes are TRBV21-1 and TRBJ2-2; the table's TRBD1 call for D was not verified on the DNA. TRBV21-1 is a documented pseudogene. This CDR3 is 16 amino acids long.

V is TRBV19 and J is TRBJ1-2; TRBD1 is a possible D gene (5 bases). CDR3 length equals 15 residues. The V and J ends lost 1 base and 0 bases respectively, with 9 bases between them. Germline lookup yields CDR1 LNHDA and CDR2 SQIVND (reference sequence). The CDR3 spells CASSIAGGANYGYTF. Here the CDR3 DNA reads TGTGCCAGTAGTATAGCGGGGGGTGCTAACTATGGCTACACCTTC.

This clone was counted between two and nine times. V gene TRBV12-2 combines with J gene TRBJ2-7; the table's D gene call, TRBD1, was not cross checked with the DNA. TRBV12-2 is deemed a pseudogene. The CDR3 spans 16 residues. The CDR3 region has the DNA TGTGCAAGTCGCTCATACACAGGGGAACCTCCCTACGAGCAGTACTTC. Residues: CASRSYTGEPPYEQYF.

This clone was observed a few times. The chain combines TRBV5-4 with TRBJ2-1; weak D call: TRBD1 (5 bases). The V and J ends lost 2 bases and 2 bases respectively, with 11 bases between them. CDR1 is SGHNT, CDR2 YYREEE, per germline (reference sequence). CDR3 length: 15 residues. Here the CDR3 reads CASSFDSDTYNEQFF. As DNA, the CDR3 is TGTGCCAGCAGCTTTGACAGTGATACCTACAATGAGCAGTTCTTC.

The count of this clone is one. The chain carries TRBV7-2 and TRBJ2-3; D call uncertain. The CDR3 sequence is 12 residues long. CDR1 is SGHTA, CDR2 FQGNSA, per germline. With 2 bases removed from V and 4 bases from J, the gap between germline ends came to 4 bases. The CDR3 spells CASSLLADTQYF. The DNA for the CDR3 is TGTGCCAGCAGCTTACTAGCAGATACGCAGTATTTT.

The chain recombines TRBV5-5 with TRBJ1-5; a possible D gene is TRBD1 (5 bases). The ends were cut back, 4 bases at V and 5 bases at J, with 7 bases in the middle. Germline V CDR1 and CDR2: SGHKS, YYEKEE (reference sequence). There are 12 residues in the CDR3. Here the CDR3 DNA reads TGTGCCAGCAGCACGGGGGATCAGCCCCAGCATTTT. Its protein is CASSTGDQPQHF.

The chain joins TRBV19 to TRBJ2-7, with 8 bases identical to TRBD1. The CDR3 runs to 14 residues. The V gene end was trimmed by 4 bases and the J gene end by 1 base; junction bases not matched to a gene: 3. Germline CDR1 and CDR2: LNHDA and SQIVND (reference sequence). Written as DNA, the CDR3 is TGTGCCAGTAGTACTCGGGACAGGTCCTACGAGCAGTACTTC. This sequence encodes CASSTRDRSYEQYF.

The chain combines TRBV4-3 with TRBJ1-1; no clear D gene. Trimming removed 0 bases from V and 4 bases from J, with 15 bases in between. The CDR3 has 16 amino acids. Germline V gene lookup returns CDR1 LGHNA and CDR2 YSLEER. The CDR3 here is CASSQDLFAGTTEAFF. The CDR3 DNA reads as TGCGCCAGCAGCCAAGATCTTTTCGCGGGTACCACTGAAGCTTTCTTT.

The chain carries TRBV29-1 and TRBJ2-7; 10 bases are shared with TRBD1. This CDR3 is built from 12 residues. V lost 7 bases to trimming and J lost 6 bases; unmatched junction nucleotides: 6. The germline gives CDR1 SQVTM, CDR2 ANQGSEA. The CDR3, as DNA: TGCAGCGGAGGGGGACAGGGGCTCGAGCAGTACTTC. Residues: CSGGGQGLEQYF.

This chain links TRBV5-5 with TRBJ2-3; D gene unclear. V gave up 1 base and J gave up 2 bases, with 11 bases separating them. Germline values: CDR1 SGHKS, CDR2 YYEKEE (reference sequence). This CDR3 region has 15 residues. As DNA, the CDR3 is TGTGCCAGCAGCTTGACGGCGCGGCCCACAGATACGCAGTATTTT. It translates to CASSLTARPTDTQYF.

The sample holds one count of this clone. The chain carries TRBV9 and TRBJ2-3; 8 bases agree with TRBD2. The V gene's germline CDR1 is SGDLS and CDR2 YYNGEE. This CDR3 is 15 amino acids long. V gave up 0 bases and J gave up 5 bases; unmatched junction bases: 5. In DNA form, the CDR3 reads TGTGCCAGCAGCGTAGACGGGAGGGCCTTAGATACGCAGTATTTT. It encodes CASSVDGRALDTQYF.